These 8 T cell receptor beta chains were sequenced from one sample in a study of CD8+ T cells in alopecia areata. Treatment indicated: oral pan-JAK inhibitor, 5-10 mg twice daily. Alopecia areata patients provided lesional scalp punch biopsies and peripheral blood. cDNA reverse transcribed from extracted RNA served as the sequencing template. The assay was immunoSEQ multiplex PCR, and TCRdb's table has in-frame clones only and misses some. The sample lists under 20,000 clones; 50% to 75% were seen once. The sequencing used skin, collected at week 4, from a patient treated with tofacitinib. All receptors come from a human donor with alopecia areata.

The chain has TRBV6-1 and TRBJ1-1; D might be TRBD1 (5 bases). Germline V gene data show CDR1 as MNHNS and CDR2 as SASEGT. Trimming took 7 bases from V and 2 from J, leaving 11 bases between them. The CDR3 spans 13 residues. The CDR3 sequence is CASKTRDNTEAFF. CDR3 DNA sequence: TGTGCCAGCAAAACCAGGGACAACACTGAAGCTTTCTTT.

As DNA, the CDR3 is TGTGCCAGCAGTGGGATCAGTTCAAATTCACCCCTCCACTTT. This translates into CASSGISSNSPLHF. J is TRBJ1-6 and V is TRBV2; D not certain. CDR1 and CDR2 from the germline V gene are SNHLY and FYNNEI. CDR3 length equals 14 residues. V shed 4 bases and J shed 7 bases, with 11 bases lying between them.

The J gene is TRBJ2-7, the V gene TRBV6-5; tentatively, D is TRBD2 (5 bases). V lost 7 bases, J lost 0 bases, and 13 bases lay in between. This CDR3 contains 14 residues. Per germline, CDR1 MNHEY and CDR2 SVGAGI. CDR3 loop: CASKGPGNSYEQYF. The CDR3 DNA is TGTGCCAGCAAAGGGCCCGGGAACTCCTACGAGCAGTACTTC.

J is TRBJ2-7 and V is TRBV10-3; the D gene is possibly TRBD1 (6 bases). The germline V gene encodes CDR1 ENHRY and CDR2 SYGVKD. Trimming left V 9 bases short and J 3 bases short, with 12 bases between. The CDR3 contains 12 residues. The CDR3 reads CAIMTGDYEQYF. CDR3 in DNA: TGTGCCATTATGACAGGAGACTACGAGCAGTACTTC.

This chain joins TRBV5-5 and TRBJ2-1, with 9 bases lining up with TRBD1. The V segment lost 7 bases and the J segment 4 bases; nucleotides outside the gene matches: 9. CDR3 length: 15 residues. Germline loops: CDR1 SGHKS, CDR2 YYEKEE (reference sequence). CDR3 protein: CASATGTGSYNEQFF. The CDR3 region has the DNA TGTGCCAGCGCAACCGGGACAGGGTCTTACAATGAGCAGTTCTTC.

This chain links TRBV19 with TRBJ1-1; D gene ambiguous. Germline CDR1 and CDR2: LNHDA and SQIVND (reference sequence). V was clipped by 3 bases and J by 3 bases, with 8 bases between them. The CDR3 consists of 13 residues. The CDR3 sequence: CASSMTRDTEAFF. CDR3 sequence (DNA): TGTGCCAGTAGTATGACGAGGGACACTGAAGCTTTCTTT.

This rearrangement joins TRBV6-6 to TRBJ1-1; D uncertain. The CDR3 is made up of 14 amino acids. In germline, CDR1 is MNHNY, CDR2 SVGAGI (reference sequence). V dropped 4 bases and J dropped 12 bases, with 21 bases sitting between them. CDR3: CASSSRTAQFGSFF. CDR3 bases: TGTGCCAGCAGTTCCAGGACTGCCCAGTTTGGGTCTTTCTTT.

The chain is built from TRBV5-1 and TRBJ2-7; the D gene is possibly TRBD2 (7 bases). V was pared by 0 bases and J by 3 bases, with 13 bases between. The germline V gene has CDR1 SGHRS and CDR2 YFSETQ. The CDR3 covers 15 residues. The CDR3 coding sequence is TGCGCCAGCAGCTTGGTGGCAGGGGAGGGCTACGAGCAGTACTTC. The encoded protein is CASSLVAGEGYEQYF.